These 5 T cell receptor beta chains came from one sample sequenced in a study of blood T cells in healthy people across ages. The authors ran a second PCR of about 7 to 12 cycles using a sample-barcoded 5' primer and a J-beta primer mix. TCRdb re-called the 5' RACE reads through MiXCR, storing one row per CDR3 protein. Altogether over 600,000 distinct CDR3 sequences are present, roughly 46% being singletons, with the ten largest covering less than 20%. Sequenced: blood. The origin of the receptors is an elderly man in good health.

Only one count was recorded for this clonotype. This chain uses TRBV12-3 or TRBV12-4 with TRBJ1-2; D unclear. This CDR3 is 13 amino acids long. The V gene lost 6 bases and the J gene lost 5 bases, with 13 bases spanning the gap. The CDR3: CASSPLSTYGYTF. The CDR3 bases are TGTGCCAGCAGCCCACTTTCGACTTATGGCTACACCTTC.

Only a few counts were recorded for this clonotype. The V gene is TRBV9, the J gene TRBJ2-4, with TRBD1 as a possible D gene (6 bases). The V end was cut by 0 bases, the J end by 8 bases, with 12 bases between. The CDR3 loop spans 14 amino acids. Germline V gene sequence: CDR1 SGDLS, CDR2 YYNGEE. The CDR3 nucleotides are TGTGCCAGCAGCGTAGGACCCAGGGGAGACATTCAGTACTTC. As protein: CASSVGPRGDIQYF.

CDR3: CSARGDRGQGSPLHF. The CDR3 DNA reads as TGCAGTGCTAGGGGGGACAGGGGGCAGGGTTCACCCCTCCACTTT. This chain joins TRBV20-1 and TRBJ1-6; 12 bases are a match to TRBD1. After removal of 3 bases from V and 9 bases from J, the junction contained 6 bases not matched to a gene. The CDR3 runs 15 residues. Per germline, CDR1 DFQATT and CDR2 SNEGSKA (reference sequence).

V gene TRBV7-8 combines with J gene TRBJ2-4; D gene unclear. Trimming left V 5 bases short and J 2 bases short, with 7 bases between. Germline V gene data show CDR1 as SGHVS and CDR2 as FQNEAQ. This CDR3 has 13 residues. As DNA, the CDR3 is TGTGCCAGCAGCGACTTTACCAAAAACATTCAGTACTTC. It codes for CASSDFTKNIQYF.

At least ten counts were recorded for this clonotype. The genes are TRBV20-1 and TRBJ2-5; the D is unclear. The CDR3 is made up of 13 amino acids. CDR1 and CDR2 from the germline V gene are DFQATT and SNEGSKA (reference sequence). Trimming left V 3 bases short and J 2 bases short, with 10 bases between. The CDR3: CSARGWGQETQYF. DNA for the CDR3: TGCAGTGCTAGGGGGTGGGGACAAGAGACCCAGTACTTC.